One sample yielded the 6 T cell receptor beta chains listed below, sequenced in a study of patients and donors after allogeneic stem cell transplantation. TCRdb re-analysed the RT-PCR reads in MiXCR, keeping a single row per CDR3 protein. The data hold about 110,000 distinct CDR3 sequences, with about a third observed a single time. The specimen sequenced was blood, either unsorted or a sorted T cell fraction (not recorded which). Receptors originate from a human donor who was either an allogeneic HSCT recipient or a stem cell or donor lymphocyte infusion donor (not recorded which). It is not recorded whose cells these are; they may come from a transplant donor.

The chain uses TRBV20-1 and TRBJ2-7; D is uncertain. This CDR3 is 13 amino acids long. Per the germline V gene, CDR1 is DFQATT and CDR2 is SNEGSKA (reference sequence). Trimming took off 0 bases at V and 5 bases at J, with 11 bases between the two ends. CDR3 region: CSARDLRSHEQYF. The CDR3 DNA reads as TGCAGTGCTAGAGACTTGAGGTCCCACGAGCAGTACTTC.

The chain recombines TRBV11-2 with TRBJ2-7; weak D call: TRBD2 (6 bases). The germline CDR1 and CDR2 sequences are SGHAT and FQNNGV. V lost 2 bases and J lost 3, with 26 bases in between. The CDR3 contains 19 residues. CDR3 region: CASSLRGELALGTVYEQYF. As DNA, the CDR3 is TGTGCCAGCAGCTTAAGAGGAGAGCTAGCGTTGGGGACGGTCTACGAGCAGTACTTC. Drawing the rest from reference TRBV11-2 and TRBJ2-7, the complete variable domain is EAGVAQSPRYKIIEKRQSVAFWCNPISGHATLYWYQQILGQGPKLLIQFQNNGVVDDSQLPKDRFSAERLKGVDSTLKIQPAKLEDSAVYLCASSLRGELALGTVYEQYFGPGTRLTVT.

The chain combines TRBV5-6 with TRBJ2-7; 7 nucleotides match TRBD1. The V segment lost 5 bases and the J segment 6 bases; nucleotides outside the gene matches: 11. The CDR3 runs 14 residues. CDR1 is SGHDT, CDR2 YYEEEE, per germline. The CDR3 spells CASRLTGTPVEQYF. The CDR3 DNA sequence: TGTGCCAGCAGATTGACAGGGACCCCCGTCGAGCAGTACTTC.

This clonotype was detected a few times. The J gene is TRBJ1-2, the V gene TRBV7-2; perhaps TRBD1 as D (6 bases). V was shortened by 5 bases and J by 8 bases, with 24 bases between the two germline ends. Germline V gene data show CDR1 as SGHTA and CDR2 as FQGNSA. This CDR3 is built from 16 residues. CDR3 DNA sequence: TGTGCCAGCAGCCCCTCCTCGGGGGGGCGCGGGGGAGGCTACACCTTC. The encoded protein is CASSPSSGGRGGGYTF.

This clonotype was counted a few times. The rearrangement uses TRBV5-1 and TRBJ2-3, with TRBD1 matching 9 bases. The J segment lost 0 bases and the V segment lost 0 bases, leaving 2 bases of the junction unmatched. CDR3 length: 16 residues. The germline gives CDR1 SGHRS, CDR2 YFSETQ. CDR3 amino acids: CASSLDRGRSTDTQYF. The CDR3 DNA sequence: TGCGCCAGCAGCTTGGACAGGGGGCGAAGCACAGATACGCAGTATTTT.

This clonotype was seen more than once but under ten times. The gene calls are TRBV20-1 and TRBJ1-2, with 9 bases lining up with TRBD1. The CDR3 spans 12 residues. Germline CDR1 reads DFQATT; CDR2 reads SNEGSKA (reference sequence). The V gene end was trimmed by 3 bases and the J gene end by 6 bases; junction bases not matched to a gene: 2. CDR3 loop: CSARGQGHGYTF. In nucleotides, the CDR3 is TGCAGTGCTAGGGGACAGGGACATGGCTACACCTTC.